The source of this T cell receptor (beta chain) is a study of tumor-infiltrating lymphocytes in localized non-small cell lung cancer. Study information: The cohort mixed smokers and never-smokers, several histologies, and some post-neoadjuvant-chemotherapy samples.

This clone was recorded only once. The assay was immunoSEQ multiplex PCR, and TCRdb's table has in-frame clones only and misses some. This table has about 2,700 clones, more than 55% appearing once. The TCR comes from a human donor with non-small cell lung cancer. The sample was uninvolved lung tissue not adjacent to the tumor.

CDR3 sequence reads: CASSLEGQNYGYTF. DNA of the CDR3: TGCGCCAGCAGCTTGGAAGGACAGAACTATGGCTACACCTTC. The rearrangement joins TRBV5-1 to TRBJ1-2; TRBD1 is a possible D gene (6 bases). The CDR3 contains 14 residues. Germline V gene data show CDR1 as SGHRS and CDR2 as YFSETQ. Trimming took 0 bases from V and 2 from J, leaving 8 bases between them. The variable domain in full, with the rest retrieved from reference TRBV5-1 and TRBJ1-2, is KAGVTQTPRYLIKTRGQQVTLSCSPISGHRSVSWYQQTPGQGLQFLFEYFSETQRNKGNFPGRFSGRQFSNSRSEMNVSTLELGDSALYLCASSLEGQNYGYTFGSGTRLTVV.